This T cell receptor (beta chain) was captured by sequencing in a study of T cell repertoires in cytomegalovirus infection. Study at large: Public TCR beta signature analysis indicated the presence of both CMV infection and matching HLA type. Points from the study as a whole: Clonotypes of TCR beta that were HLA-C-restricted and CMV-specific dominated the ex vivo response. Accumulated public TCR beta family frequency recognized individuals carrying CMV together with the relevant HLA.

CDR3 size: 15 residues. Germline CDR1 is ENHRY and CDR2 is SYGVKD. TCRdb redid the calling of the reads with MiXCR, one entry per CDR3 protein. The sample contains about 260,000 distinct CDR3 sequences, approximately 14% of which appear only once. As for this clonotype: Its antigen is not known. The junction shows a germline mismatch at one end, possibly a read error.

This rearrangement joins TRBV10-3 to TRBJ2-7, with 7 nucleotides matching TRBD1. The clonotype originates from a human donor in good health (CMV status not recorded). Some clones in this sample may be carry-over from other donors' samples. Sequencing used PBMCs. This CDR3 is CSISEVRDRGGEQYF. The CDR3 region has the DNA TGTTCCATCAGTGAGGTTCGGGACAGAGGGGGCGAGCAGTACTTC.